The clone carrying this T cell receptor beta chain was seen many times. These data originate in a study of CD8 T cells in ankylosing spondylitis. The CDR3 has 14 amino acids. The ends were cut back, 3 bases at V and 1 base at J, with 8 bases in the middle. CDR1 and CDR2 from the germline V gene are SGHAT and FQNNGV. TCRdb recomputed calls from the 5' RACE reads with MiXCR, one row per CDR3 protein. The sample holds under 200,000 distinct CDR3 sequences, about an eighth seen once. The material sequenced was blood, either unsorted or a sorted T cell fraction (not recorded which). V is TRBV11-2 and J is TRBJ2-3, with unresolved D. The receptor's source is a female donor with ankylosing spondylitis or in good health (not recorded which). The CDR3 DNA reads TGTGCCAGCAGCTTCGACCCGCGCACAGATACGCAGTATTTT. Protein: CASSFDPRTDTQYF.